This T cell receptor beta chain came from a study of vaccination effects on CD4 cells after COVID-19. Study-wide points: At late timepoints after vaccination, vaccine- and infection-induced clones shrank markedly.

This clone was seen a single time. Its antigen is currently unknown. Using viral peptide pools, the ViraFEST assay grew out antigen-specific CD4+ T cells prior to sequencing. Having been cultured for less than 13 days, the cells underwent CD4+ T cell isolation. Participants got two doses of BNT162b2 or mRNA-1273 vaccine. V gave up 5 bases and J gave up 0 bases, with 22 bases separating them. Germline V CDR1 and CDR2: SGHTA, FQGNSA. This CDR3 has 18 residues. Only in-frame clones appear in the TCRdb table, and some are missing; sequencing was by immunoSEQ multiplex PCR. The sample includes 30,000 to 35,000 clones, roughly 78% of them seen just once.

Source: CD4+ T cells from PBMCs cultured with HCoV-NL63 spike peptides, taken after COVID-19 vaccination. This chain connects TRBV7-2 to TRBJ1-1, with D tentatively TRBD1 (5 bases). The sequence derives from a human donor who received a COVID-19 vaccine. Some clones in this sample may be carry-over from other donors' samples. The CDR3 here is CASSPLPGLSTMNTEAFF. CDR3 bases: TGTGCCAGCAGCCCGCTCCCAGGGTTGAGTACGATGAACACTGAAGCTTTCTTT.